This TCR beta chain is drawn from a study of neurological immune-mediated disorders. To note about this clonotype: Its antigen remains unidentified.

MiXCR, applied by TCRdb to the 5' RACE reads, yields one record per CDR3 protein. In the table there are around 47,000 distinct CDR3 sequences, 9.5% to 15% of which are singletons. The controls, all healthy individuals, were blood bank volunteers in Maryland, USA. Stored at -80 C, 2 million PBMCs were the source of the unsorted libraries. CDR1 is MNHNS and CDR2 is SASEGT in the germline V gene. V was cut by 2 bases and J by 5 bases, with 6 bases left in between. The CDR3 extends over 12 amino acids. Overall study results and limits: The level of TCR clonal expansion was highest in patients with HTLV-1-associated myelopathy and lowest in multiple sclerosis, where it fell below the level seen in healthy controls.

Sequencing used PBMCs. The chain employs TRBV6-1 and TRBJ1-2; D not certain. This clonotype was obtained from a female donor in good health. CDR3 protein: CASSEFLYGYTF. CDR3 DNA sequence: TGTGCCAGCAGTGAATTTCTGTATGGCTACACCTTC.